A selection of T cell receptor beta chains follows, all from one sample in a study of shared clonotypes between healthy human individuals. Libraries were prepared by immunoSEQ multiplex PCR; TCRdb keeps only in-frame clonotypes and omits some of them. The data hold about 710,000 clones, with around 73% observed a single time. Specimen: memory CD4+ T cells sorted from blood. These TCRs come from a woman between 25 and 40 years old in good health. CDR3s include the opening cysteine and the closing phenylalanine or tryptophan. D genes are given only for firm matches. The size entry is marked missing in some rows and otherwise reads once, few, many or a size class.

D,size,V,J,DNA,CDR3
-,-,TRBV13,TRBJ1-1,TGTGCCAGCAGCTTAGGGGGACAGAACACTGAAGCTTTCTTT,CASSLGGQNTEAFF
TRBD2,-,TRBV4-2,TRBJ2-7,TGTGCCAGCAGCCAAGCTAGCGGGAGTAGAAGGAACGAGCAGTACTTC,CASSQASGSRRNEQYF
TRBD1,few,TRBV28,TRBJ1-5,TGTGCCAGCAGTTTAGACCGACAGGGTTGGAGCAATCAGCCCCAGCATTTT,CASSLDRQGWSNQPQHF
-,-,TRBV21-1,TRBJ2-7,TGTGCCAGCAGCAAAGCTGTGGGACGGATAGGAGGGAGTCTGAGGTCCTACGAGCAGTACTTC,CASSKAVGRIGGSLRSYEQYF
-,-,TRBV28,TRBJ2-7,TGTGCCAGCAGTTTAAATAGGGGCTGGGAGCAGTACTTC,CASSLNRGWEQYF
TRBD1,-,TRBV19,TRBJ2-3,TGTGCCAGTAGTACCGGACAGGGAACGCAGTATTTT,CASSTGQGTQYF
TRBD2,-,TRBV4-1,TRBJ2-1,TGCGCCAGCAGCCCCCGGACTAGCGGGACGTACAATGAGCAGTTCTTC,CASSPRTSGTYNEQFF
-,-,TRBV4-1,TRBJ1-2,TGCGCCAGCAGCCTCCGGGAACGGCTGGCTAACTATGGCTACACCTTC,CASSLRERLANYGYTF
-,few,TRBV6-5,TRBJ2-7,TGTGCCAGCAGTTACTCGCCTAGCAGCACCTACGAGCAGTACTTC,CASSYSPSSTYEQYF
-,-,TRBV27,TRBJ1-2,TGTGCCAGCAGCCGCAACCCTCTAAGGAATGGCTACACCTTC,CASSRNPLRNGYTF
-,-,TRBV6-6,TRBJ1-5,TGTGCCAGCAGTTACGGGGGTAGCAATCAGCCCCAGCATTTT,CASSYGGSNQPQHF
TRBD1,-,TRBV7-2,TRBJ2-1,TGTGCCAGCAGCTTATTGGGACAGGGGTACAATGAGCAGTTCTTC,CASSLLGQGYNEQFF
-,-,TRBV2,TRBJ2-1,TGTGCCAGCAGTGGACTAGTTAATGAGCAGTTCTTC,CASSGLVNEQFF
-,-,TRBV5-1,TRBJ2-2,TGCGCCAGCCACTTTTCCGGGACCCACACCGGGGAGCTGTTTTTT,CASHFSGTHTGELFF
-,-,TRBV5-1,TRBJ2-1,TGCGCCAGCAGCTTGGAATCCGGGACCTACAATGAGCAGTTCTTC,CASSLESGTYNEQFF
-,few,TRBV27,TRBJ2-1,TGTGCCAGCAGTCCCGAGGGGTGGGTGCAGTTCTTC,CASSPEGWVQFF
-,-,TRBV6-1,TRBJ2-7,TGTGCCAGCAGAATAACTGGGGCCGAGCAGTACTTC,CASRITGAEQYF
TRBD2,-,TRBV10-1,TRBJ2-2,TGCGCCAGCAGTGGAGGGACTAGCCGGGGCGGGGAGCTGTTTTTT,CASSGGTSRGGELFF
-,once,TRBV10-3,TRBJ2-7,TGTGCCATCAGAAGAGACTACGAGCAGTACTTC,CAIRRDYEQYF
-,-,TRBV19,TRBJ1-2,TGTGCCAGTAGTCGAGACGACACGGCTGATGGCTACACCTTC,CASSRDDTADGYTF
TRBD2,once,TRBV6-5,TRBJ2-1,TGTGCCAGCAGTTACAGCGGGAGAGGCTACAATGAGCAGTTCTTC,CASSYSGRGYNEQFF
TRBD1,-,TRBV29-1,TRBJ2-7,TGCAGCGTTGAAGGGCCCGGGACAGGACTCTACGAGCAGTACTTC,CSVEGPGTGLYEQYF
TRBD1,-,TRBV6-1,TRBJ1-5,TGTGCCAGCAGCGGGACAGAGGATCAGCCCCAGCATTTT,CASSGTEDQPQHF
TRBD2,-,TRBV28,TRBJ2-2,TGTGCCAGCAGCACCGGGACTAGTCACACCGGGGAGCTGTTTTTT,CASSTGTSHTGELFF
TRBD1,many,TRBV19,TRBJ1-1,TGTGCCAGTAGTAAGTCCCGGGACAGGGGTTGGGTCTCTCCCCAAGAAGCTTTCTTT,CASSKSRDRGWVSPQEAFF
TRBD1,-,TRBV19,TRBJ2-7,TGTGCCAGCTCGGACGGGACAGGGGTTTACGAGCAGTACTTC,CASSDGTGVYEQYF
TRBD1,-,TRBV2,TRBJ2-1,TGTGCCAGCATCTGGGGGACAGGGGCCTACAATGAGCAGTTCTTC,CASIWGTGAYNEQFF